This T cell receptor beta chain was sequenced during a study of blood T cells in healthy people across ages. The CDR3 has 13 residues. The germline gives CDR1 MNHEY, CDR2 SVGAGI. The germline V and J ends were trimmed by 4 bases and 6 bases, with 11 bases remaining between them. Together with a sample-barcoded 5' primer, a J-beta primer mix was included in a second PCR lasting roughly 6 to 12 cycles. Every single cDNA molecule received a tag from a template-switch adaptor with 12 random nucleotides. TCRdb reprocessed the 5' RACE reads with MiXCR, giving one entry per CDR3 protein. The sample lists some 800,000 distinct CDR3 sequences, 44% seen once, with approximately 19% in the top ten. Study observations and caveats: Among long-lived donors, naive CD4+ cells were more numerous and diversity higher than in aged donors.

On this clonotype: Its antigen is as yet unknown.

The sequence was obtained from a man aged 60 to 75 in good health. This chain joins TRBV6-5 and TRBJ2-3, with D hard to call. The sample taken for sequencing was blood. CDR3 protein: CASSLTLADTQYF. For the CDR3, the DNA is TGTGCCAGCAGTTTGACTCTGGCGGATACGCAGTATTTT.